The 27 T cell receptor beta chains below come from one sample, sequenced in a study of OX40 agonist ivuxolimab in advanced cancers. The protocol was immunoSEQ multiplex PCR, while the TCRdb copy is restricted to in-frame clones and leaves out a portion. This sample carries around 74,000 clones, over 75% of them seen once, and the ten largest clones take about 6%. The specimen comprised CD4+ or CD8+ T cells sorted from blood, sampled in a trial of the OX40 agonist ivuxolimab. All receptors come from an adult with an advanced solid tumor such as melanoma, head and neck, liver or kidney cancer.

The DNA for the CDR3 is TGTGCCAGCAACCTTAGGGACAGGGGGACCTACGAGCAGTACTTC. Translated, it gives CASNLRDRGTYEQYF. This rearrangement joins TRBV6-1 to TRBJ2-7, with 11 bases fitting TRBD1. The junction had 7 bases not matched to a gene; V was cut back by 7 bases and J by 2 bases. The germline gives CDR1 MNHNS, CDR2 SASEGT. The CDR3 loop spans 15 amino acids.

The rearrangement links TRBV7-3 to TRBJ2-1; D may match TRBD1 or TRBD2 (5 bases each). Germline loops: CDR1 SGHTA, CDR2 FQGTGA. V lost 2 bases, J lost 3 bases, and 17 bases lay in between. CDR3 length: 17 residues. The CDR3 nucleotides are TGTGCCAGCAGCTTACGGGATGGGGCCTTCCGCTACAATGAGCAGTTCTTC. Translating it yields CASSLRDGAFRYNEQFF.

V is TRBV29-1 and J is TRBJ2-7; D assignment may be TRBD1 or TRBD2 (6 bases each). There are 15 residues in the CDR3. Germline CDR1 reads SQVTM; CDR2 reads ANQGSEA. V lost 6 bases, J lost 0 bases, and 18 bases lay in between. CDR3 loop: CSVGGEAGLSYEQYF. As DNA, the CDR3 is TGCAGCGTGGGGGGCGAGGCAGGCCTCTCCTACGAGCAGTACTTC.

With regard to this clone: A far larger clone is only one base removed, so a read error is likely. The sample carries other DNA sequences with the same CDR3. The CDR3 here is CASSDSGAVYNEQFF. The CDR3 DNA is TGTGCCAGCAGCGACTCAGGAGCAGTATACAATGAGCAGTTCTTC. The chain has TRBV7-3 and TRBJ2-1; D is undetermined. The V gene's germline CDR1 is SGHTA and CDR2 FQGTGA. The CDR3 sequence is 15 residues long. Trimming took off 5 bases at V and 4 bases at J, with 15 bases between the two ends.

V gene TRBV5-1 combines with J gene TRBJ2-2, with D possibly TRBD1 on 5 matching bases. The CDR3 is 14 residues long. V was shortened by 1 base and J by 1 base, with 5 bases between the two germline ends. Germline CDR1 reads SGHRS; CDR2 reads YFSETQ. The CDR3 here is CASSLTGNTGELFF. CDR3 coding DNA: TGCGCCAGCAGCTTGACAGGGAACACCGGGGAGCTGTTTTTT.

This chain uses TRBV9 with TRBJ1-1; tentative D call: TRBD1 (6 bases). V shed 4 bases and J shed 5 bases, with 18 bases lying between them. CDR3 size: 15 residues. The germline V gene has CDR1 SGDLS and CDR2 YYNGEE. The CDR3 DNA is TGTGCCAGCAGCCGCTCCGGGGGCGAGGGGACTGAAGCTTTCTTT. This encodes CASSRSGGEGTEAFF.

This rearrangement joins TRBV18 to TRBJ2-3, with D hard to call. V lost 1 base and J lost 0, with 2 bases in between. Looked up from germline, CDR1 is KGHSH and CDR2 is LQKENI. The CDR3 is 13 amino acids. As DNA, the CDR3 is TGTGCCAGCTCACCACTTAGCACAGATACGCAGTATTTT. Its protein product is CASSPLSTDTQYF.

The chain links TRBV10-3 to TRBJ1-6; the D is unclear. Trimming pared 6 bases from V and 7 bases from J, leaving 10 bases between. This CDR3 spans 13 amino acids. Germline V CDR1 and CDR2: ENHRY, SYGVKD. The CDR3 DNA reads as TGTGCCATCAGCCCCCACGGGAATTCACCCCTCCACTTT. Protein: CAISPHGNSPLHF.

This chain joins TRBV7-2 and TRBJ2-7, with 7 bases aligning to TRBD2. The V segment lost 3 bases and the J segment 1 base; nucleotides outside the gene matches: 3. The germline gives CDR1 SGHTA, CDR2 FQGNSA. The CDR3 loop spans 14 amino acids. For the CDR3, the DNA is TGTGCCAGCAGCTTTAGCGGGTCGTCCTACGAGCAGTACTTC. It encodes CASSFSGSSYEQYF.

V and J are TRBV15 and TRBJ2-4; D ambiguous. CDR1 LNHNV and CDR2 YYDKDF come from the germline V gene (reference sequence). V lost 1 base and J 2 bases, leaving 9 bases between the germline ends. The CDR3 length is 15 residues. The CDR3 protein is CATSRGGGPKNIQYF. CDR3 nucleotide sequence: TGTGCCACCAGCAGAGGAGGCGGACCCAAAAACATTCAGTACTTC.

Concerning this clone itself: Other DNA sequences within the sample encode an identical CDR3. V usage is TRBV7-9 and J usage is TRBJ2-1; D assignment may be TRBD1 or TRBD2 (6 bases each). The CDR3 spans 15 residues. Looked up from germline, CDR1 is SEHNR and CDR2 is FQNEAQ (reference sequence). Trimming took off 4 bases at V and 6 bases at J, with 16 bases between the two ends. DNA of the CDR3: TGTGCCAGCAGCTCAAGACAGGCGGGGAGCAATGAGCAGTTCTTC. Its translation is CASSSRQAGSNEQFF.

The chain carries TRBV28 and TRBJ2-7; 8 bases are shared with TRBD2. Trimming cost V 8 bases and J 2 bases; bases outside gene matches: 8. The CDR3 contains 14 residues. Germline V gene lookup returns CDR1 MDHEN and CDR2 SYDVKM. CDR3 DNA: TGTGCCAGCCTTTCTAGCGGGTCCACCTACGAGCAGTACTTC. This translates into CASLSSGSTYEQYF.

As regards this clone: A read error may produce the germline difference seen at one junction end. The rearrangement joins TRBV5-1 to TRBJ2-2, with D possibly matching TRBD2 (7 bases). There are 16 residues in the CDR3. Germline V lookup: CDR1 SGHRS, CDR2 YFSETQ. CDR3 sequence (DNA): TGCGCCAGCAGACCGACGGGGGGCGCGAATACCGGGGAGCTGTTTTTT. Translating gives CASRPTGGANTGELFF. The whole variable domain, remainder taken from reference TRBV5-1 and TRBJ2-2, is KAGVTQTPRYLIKTRGQQVTLSCSPISGHRSVSWYQQTPGQGLQFLFEYFSETQRNKGNFPGRFSGRQFSNSRSEMNVSTLELGDSALYLCASRPTGGANTGELFFGEGSRLTVL.

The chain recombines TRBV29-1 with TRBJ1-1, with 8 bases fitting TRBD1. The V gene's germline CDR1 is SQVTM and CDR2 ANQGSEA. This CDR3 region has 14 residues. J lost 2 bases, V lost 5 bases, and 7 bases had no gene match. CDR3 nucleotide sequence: TGCAGCGTTCGACAGGGGATTGGTAACACTGAAGCTTTCTTT. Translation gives CSVRQGIGNTEAFF.

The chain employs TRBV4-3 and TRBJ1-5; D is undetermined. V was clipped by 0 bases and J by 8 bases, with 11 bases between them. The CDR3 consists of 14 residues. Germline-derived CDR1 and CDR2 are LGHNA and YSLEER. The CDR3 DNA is TGCGCCAGCAGCCAAGAGCATGCAGTTAAGCCCCAGCATTTT. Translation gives CASSQEHAVKPQHF.

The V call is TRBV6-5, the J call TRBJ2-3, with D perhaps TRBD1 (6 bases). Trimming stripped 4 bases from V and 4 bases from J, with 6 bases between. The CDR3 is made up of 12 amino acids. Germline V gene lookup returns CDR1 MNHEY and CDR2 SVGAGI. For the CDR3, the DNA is TGTGCCAGCAGTTCAGGGGCAGATACGCAGTATTTT. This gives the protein CASSSGADTQYF.

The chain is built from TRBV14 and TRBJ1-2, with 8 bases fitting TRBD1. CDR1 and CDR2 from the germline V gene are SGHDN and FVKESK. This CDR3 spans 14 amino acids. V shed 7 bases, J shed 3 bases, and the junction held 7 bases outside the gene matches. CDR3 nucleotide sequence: TGTGCCAGCAACCCGGACAGGGTCGACTATGGCTACACCTTC. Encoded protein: CASNPDRVDYGYTF.

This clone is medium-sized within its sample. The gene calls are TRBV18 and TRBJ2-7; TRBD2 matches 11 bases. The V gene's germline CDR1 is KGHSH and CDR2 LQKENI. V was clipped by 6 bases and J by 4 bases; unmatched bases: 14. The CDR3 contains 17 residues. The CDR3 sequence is CASSNYHTGTSGYEQYF. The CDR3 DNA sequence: TGTGCCAGCTCCAATTACCATACGGGGACTAGCGGTTACGAGCAGTACTTC.

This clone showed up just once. The CDR3 sequence is CASSVDRRGSEQYF. Written as DNA, the CDR3 is TGTGCCAGCAGCGTTGATCGCCGGGGAAGCGAGCAGTACTTC. The chain combines TRBV11-2 with TRBJ2-7; possibly TRBD2 for D (5 bases). Germline lookup yields CDR1 SGHAT and CDR2 FQNNGV. V was shortened by 5 bases and J by 6 bases, with 17 bases between the two germline ends. This CDR3 has 14 residues.

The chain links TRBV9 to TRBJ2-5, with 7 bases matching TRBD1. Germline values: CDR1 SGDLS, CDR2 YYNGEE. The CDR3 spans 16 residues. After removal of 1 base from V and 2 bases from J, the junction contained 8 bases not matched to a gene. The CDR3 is CASSVTPSGQQETQYF. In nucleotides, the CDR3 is TGTGCCAGCAGCGTAACCCCCTCGGGACAGCAAGAGACCCAGTACTTC. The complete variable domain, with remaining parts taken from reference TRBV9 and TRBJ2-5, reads DSGVTQTPKHLITATGQRVTLRCSPRSGDLSVYWYQQSLDQGLQFLIQYYNGEERAKGNILERFSAQQFPDLHSELNLSSLELGDSALYFCASSVTPSGQQETQYFGPGTRLLVL.

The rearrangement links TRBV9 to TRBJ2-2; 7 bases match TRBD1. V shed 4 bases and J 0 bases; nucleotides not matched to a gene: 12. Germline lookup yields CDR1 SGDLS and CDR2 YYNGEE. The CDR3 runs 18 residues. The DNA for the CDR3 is TGTGCCAGCAGCCCTCAGACAGGGCCCCATCCGAACACCGGGGAGCTGTTTTTT. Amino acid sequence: CASSPQTGPHPNTGELFF.

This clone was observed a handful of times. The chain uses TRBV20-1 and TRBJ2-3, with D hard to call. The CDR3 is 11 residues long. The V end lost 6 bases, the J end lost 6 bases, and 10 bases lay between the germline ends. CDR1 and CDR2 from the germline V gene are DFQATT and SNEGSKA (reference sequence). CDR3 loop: CSAPVGDTQYF. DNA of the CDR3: TGCAGTGCCCCCGTAGGCGATACGCAGTATTTT.

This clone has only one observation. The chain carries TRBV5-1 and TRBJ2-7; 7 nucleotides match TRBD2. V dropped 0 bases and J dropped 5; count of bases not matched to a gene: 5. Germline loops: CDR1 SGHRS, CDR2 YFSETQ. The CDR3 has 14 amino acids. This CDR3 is CASSLGGSMDEQYF. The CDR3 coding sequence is TGCGCCAGCAGCTTGGGCGGGAGCATGGACGAGCAGTACTTC.

The chain's CDR3 is CASSLRRGFDEQFF. The DNA of the CDR3 is TGTGCCAGCAGCTTACGGAGGGGGTTCGATGAGCAGTTCTTC. J is TRBJ2-1 and V is TRBV7-6; TRBD1 or TRBD2 may be the D gene (6 bases each). The CDR3 extends over 14 amino acids. Trimming left V 2 bases short and J 8 bases short, with 13 bases between. In germline, CDR1 is SGHVS, CDR2 FNYEAQ.

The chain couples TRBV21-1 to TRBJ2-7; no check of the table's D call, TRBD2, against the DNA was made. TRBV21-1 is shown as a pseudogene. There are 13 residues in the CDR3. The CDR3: CASSPPVSVEQYF. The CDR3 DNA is TGTGCCAGCAGCCCCCCGGTGAGTGTTGAGCAGTACTTC.

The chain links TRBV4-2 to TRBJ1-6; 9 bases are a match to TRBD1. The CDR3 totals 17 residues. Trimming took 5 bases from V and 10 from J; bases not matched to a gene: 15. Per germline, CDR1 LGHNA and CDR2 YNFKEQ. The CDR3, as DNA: TGTGCCAGCAGCTTGGGAGCCGGCGGGACAGGGAAATCACCCCTCCACTTT. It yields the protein CASSLGAGGTGKSPLHF.

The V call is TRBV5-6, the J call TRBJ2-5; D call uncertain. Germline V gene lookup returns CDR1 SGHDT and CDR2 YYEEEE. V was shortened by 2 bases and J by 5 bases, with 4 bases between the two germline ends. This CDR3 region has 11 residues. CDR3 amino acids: CASSLAETQYF. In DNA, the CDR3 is TGTGCCAGCAGCTTAGCGGAGACCCAGTACTTC.